The clone carrying this T cell receptor (beta chain) occurred a few times. The antigen remains unidentified. Trimming pared 4 bases from V and 2 bases from J, leaving 13 bases between. In germline, CDR1 is SGHNT, CDR2 YYREEE (reference sequence). CDR3 length equals 14 residues. Sequenced by immunoSEQ multiplex PCR; TCRdb stores in-frame clones only, minus some. The table lists 130,000 or so clones, 91% of them singletons. The sample originates from a study of T cell responses to AZD1222 COVID-19 vaccine. Study-level results: Across the whole spike, CD4 TCRs peaked at regions 160-218 and 743-854. Mostly white British, mostly female donors; authors suggested clonal diversity may be underestimated. Unmutated variant regions reportedly attract nearly half of all spike-specific TCRs.

Sequencing used peripheral blood, obtained 28 days after the second dose of the MenACWY control vaccine. The sequence derives from an adult who received the MenACWY meningococcal vaccine as a control. The chain has TRBV5-4 and TRBJ2-7; D is unresolved. CDR3 region: CASSPDSRTYEQYF. The CDR3 DNA reads TGTGCCAGCAGCCCCGACTCGCGGACCTACGAGCAGTACTTC.